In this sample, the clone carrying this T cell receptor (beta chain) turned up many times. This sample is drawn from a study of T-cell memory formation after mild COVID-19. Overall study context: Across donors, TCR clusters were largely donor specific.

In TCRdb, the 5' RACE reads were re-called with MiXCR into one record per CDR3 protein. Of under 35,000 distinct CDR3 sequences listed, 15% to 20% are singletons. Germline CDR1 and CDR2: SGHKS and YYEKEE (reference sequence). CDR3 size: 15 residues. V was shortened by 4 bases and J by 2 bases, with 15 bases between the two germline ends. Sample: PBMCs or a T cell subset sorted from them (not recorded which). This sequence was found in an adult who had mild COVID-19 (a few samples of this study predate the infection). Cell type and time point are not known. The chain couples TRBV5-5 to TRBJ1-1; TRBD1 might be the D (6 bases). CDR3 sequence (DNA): TGTGCCAGCAGCCCTCAAGCACAGGGTAACACTGAAGCTTTCTTT. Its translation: CASSPQAQGNTEAFF.